This T cell receptor beta chain was retrieved from a study of cytomegalovirus exposure and HLA in healthy donors. Study-wide results and limits: Rarity characterized most TCR sequences, yet some public TCRs appeared in many donors.

Between the trimmed V and J ends, which lost 5 bases and 0 bases, there was a span of 10 bases. Looked up from germline, CDR1 is SGHAT and CDR2 is FQNNGV. CDR3 length: 14 amino acids. A multiplex PCR was run with 60 Vbeta primers and 13 Jbeta primers. Repertoires were generated with immunoSEQ multiplex PCR, while TCRdb's copy carries only in-frame clones and drops some. The table records 150,000 to 200,000 clones, roughly 70% of them present only once. A word on this clone: The antigen remains unidentified.

This receptor was identified in a woman between 45 and 65 years old in good health and CMV-seropositive. The chain combines TRBV11-2 with TRBJ1-1; a possible D gene is TRBD1 (6 bases). Specimen: PBMCs. The CDR3 spells CASSVRGVNTEAFF. DNA of the CDR3: TGTGCCAGCAGCGTCAGGGGCGTGAACACTGAAGCTTTCTTT. Complete variable domain (other parts from reference TRBV11-2 and TRBJ1-1): EAGVAQSPRYKIIEKRQSVAFWCNPISGHATLYWYQQILGQGPKLLIQFQNNGVVDDSQLPKDRFSAERLKGVDSTLKIQPAKLEDSAVYLCASSVRGVNTEAFFGQGTRLTVV.